This is a list of T cell receptor beta chains from one sample in a study of T cell repertoires in cytomegalovirus infection. Via MiXCR, TCRdb re-called the reads, giving one row per CDR3 protein. The sample lists 230,000 or so distinct CDR3 sequences, roughly 34% occurring once. No antigen is known for these receptors. Sequencing used CD8+ T cells from cultured PBMCs, obtained from culture after CMV antigen stimulation. The receptors shown here come from a human donor in good health (CMV status not recorded). Some clones in this sample may be carry-over from other donors' samples. Each CDR3 is given with its conserved first and last residue. Fields, in order: CDR3 DNA, CDR3 protein, J gene, D gene, clone size, V gene. The D gene is left open where the match is weak. Size is omitted from some rows. Given values are once, few, many or a class for expanded clones.

cdr3_nt: TGTGCCAGCAGTCGCGTCCCGGGACAGGGGAGGGCTACTGAAGCTTTCTTT
cdr3_aa: CASSRVPGQGRATEAFF
j_call: TRBJ1-1
d_call: TRBD1
clone_size: .
v_call: TRBV27

cdr3_nt: TGTGCCAGCAGTGTGGCGGGGGGAGGAGGCACAGATACGCAGTATTTT
cdr3_aa: CASSVAGGGGTDTQYF
j_call: TRBJ2-3
d_call: TRBD2
clone_size: .
v_call: TRBV6-4

cdr3_nt: TGTGCCAGCAGCTTGTCTAGCGCCAGCTCCTACAATGAGCAGTTCTTC
cdr3_aa: CASSLSSASSYNEQFF
j_call: TRBJ2-1
d_call: .
clone_size: once
v_call: TRBV7-9

cdr3_nt: TGTGCCAGCAGCCTTAGGGGAGACACTGCGGCCTACGAGCAGTACTTC
cdr3_aa: CASSLRGDTAAYEQYF
j_call: TRBJ2-7
d_call: .
clone_size: .
v_call: TRBV6-5

cdr3_nt: TGCAGCGCCGCACTCTACTCCTACGAGCAGTACTTC
cdr3_aa: CSAALYSYEQYF
j_call: TRBJ2-7
d_call: .
clone_size: .
v_call: TRBV29-1

cdr3_nt: TGTGCCAGTAGTACCTCTTTGTGGACCTCCTACGAGCAGTACTTC
cdr3_aa: CASSTSLWTSYEQYF
j_call: TRBJ2-7
d_call: .
clone_size: few
v_call: TRBV19

cdr3_nt: TGTGCCAGCAGCACCGGGACTAGCGGCTCCTACGAGCAGTACTTC
cdr3_aa: CASSTGTSGSYEQYF
j_call: TRBJ2-7
d_call: TRBD2
clone_size: .
v_call: TRBV7-3

cdr3_nt: TGTGCCAGCAGTTTCGGGACAGACACAGATACGCAGTATTTT
cdr3_aa: CASSFGTDTDTQYF
j_call: TRBJ2-3
d_call: TRBD1
clone_size: .
v_call: TRBV2

cdr3_nt: TGTGCCACCAGCAGAGCTACAGACTACAATCAGCCCCAGCATTTT
cdr3_aa: CATSRATDYNQPQHF
j_call: TRBJ1-5
d_call: .
clone_size: few
v_call: TRBV15

cdr3_nt: TGTGCCAGCAGTTCCTCGACAGGGGGGAACACTGAAGCTTTCTTT
cdr3_aa: CASSSSTGGNTEAFF
j_call: TRBJ1-1
d_call: TRBD1
clone_size: once
v_call: TRBV6-2/TRBV6-3

cdr3_nt: TGTGCCACCAGCAGAGACAGGGCCATGAACACTGAAGCTTTCTTT
cdr3_aa: CATSRDRAMNTEAFF
j_call: TRBJ1-1
d_call: .
clone_size: .
v_call: TRBV15

cdr3_nt: TGCAGCGTCTTTACAGGGCCCGGAAACACCATATATTTT
cdr3_aa: CSVFTGPGNTIYF
j_call: TRBJ1-3
d_call: .
clone_size: .
v_call: TRBV29-1

cdr3_nt: TGTGCCAGCAGCCTAAAGGTCAGGGGCCGGGTAGCGGGAGTTACCAACACCGGGGAGCTGTTTTTT
cdr3_aa: CASSLKVRGRVAGVTNTGELFF
j_call: TRBJ2-2
d_call: TRBD2
clone_size: .
v_call: TRBV7-3

cdr3_nt: TGTGCCAGCAACCACCGACGGGGGGTAGACTTCAATGAGCAGTTCTTC
cdr3_aa: CASNHRRGVDFNEQFF
j_call: TRBJ2-1
d_call: TRBD2
clone_size: .
v_call: TRBV7-9

cdr3_nt: TGTGCCAGTAGTATAGAGGCGGCTAGCGGGATCGATGAGCAGTTCTTC
cdr3_aa: CASSIEAASGIDEQFF
j_call: TRBJ2-1
d_call: TRBD2
clone_size: .
v_call: TRBV19

cdr3_nt: TGTGCCAGCAGCTCACCCGGGACAGCGAGAGGCTACACCTTC
cdr3_aa: CASSSPGTARGYTF
j_call: TRBJ1-2
d_call: TRBD1
clone_size: many
v_call: TRBV7-9

cdr3_nt: TGTGCCAGCAGCTCCCTTGGTGGAGTCCGTGGAGATACGCAGTATTTT
cdr3_aa: CASSSLGGVRGDTQYF
j_call: TRBJ2-3
d_call: .
clone_size: .
v_call: TRBV7-4

cdr3_nt: TGCGCCAGCAGCCAAGCATCGGCCTACAATGAGCAGTTCTTC
cdr3_aa: CASSQASAYNEQFF
j_call: TRBJ2-1
d_call: .
clone_size: .
v_call: TRBV4-1

cdr3_nt: TGTGCCAGCAGTTGGCTAATAGAGGGGGCTGGGGCCAACGTCCTGACTTTC
cdr3_aa: CASSWLIEGAGANVLTF
j_call: TRBJ2-6
d_call: .
clone_size: .
v_call: TRBV28

cdr3_nt: TGTGCCAGCAGTTTATCGATACCAATTAAAATTGGGACCTACGAGCAGTACTTC
cdr3_aa: CASSLSIPIKIGTYEQYF
j_call: TRBJ2-7
d_call: .
clone_size: few
v_call: TRBV28

cdr3_nt: TGTGCCAGCTACCCGGACGGCGTCCTAGCGGGAGAAGTAGATACGCAGTATTTT
cdr3_aa: CASYPDGVLAGEVDTQYF
j_call: TRBJ2-3
d_call: TRBD2
clone_size: few
v_call: TRBV28

cdr3_nt: TGTGCCAGCAGTTTATGGGACTCCAGCCCAGATACGCAGTATTTT
cdr3_aa: CASSLWDSSPDTQYF
j_call: TRBJ2-3
d_call: .
clone_size: few
v_call: TRBV12-3/TRBV12-4

cdr3_nt: TGTGCCACCAGCAGAGGTTTATTACAGGGGTTGAAACTGTTTTTT
cdr3_aa: CATSRGLLQGLKLFF
j_call: TRBJ1-4
d_call: TRBD1
clone_size: many
v_call: TRBV15

cdr3_nt: TGTGCCAGCAGCCAAACCCCCTGGGAGTCCTACGAGCAGTACTTC
cdr3_aa: CASSQTPWESYEQYF
j_call: TRBJ2-7
d_call: .
clone_size: .
v_call: TRBV4-1

cdr3_nt: TGTGCCAGTAGTCCCACAGGGAGACGCGTCTACGAGCAGTACTTC
cdr3_aa: CASSPTGRRVYEQYF
j_call: TRBJ2-7
d_call: .
clone_size: once
v_call: TRBV19

cdr3_nt: TGTGCCAGCAGTTCTCTGACAGGGGGCGTCGCAGATACGCAGTATTTT
cdr3_aa: CASSSLTGGVADTQYF
j_call: TRBJ2-3
d_call: TRBD1
clone_size: few
v_call: TRBV28

cdr3_nt: TGTGCCAGCAGCTTAAGAGTCAGAGGGCCTAACACTGAAGCTTTCTTT
cdr3_aa: CASSLRVRGPNTEAFF
j_call: TRBJ1-1
d_call: .
clone_size: .
v_call: TRBV7-2

cdr3_nt: TGTGCCAGCAGTTTCCAGACTAGCGGGAGGGCCCCGAGCTCCTACAATGAGCAGTTCTTC
cdr3_aa: CASSFQTSGRAPSSYNEQFF
j_call: TRBJ2-1
d_call: TRBD2
clone_size: .
v_call: TRBV27

cdr3_nt: TGTGCCAGCTCACCAAGCCAGGGGGCTTTGGATGAGCAGTTCTTC
cdr3_aa: CASSPSQGALDEQFF
j_call: TRBJ2-1
d_call: TRBD1
clone_size: few
v_call: TRBV18

cdr3_nt: TGTGCCAGCAGTTTAGCGGTCCCCTACGAGCAGTACTTC
cdr3_aa: CASSLAVPYEQYF
j_call: TRBJ2-7
d_call: .
clone_size: .
v_call: TRBV12-3/TRBV12-4

cdr3_nt: TGTGCCATCAGCAGGACTAGCGGGGAAACCGGGGAGCTGTTTTTT
cdr3_aa: CAISRTSGETGELFF
j_call: TRBJ2-2
d_call: TRBD2
clone_size: few
v_call: TRBV10-3

cdr3_nt: TGTGCCAGCAGCCCTGGGGCGGGAGAAGGTAATGAGCAGTTCTTC
cdr3_aa: CASSPGAGEGNEQFF
j_call: TRBJ2-1
d_call: TRBD2
clone_size: few
v_call: TRBV7-3

cdr3_nt: TGTGCCAGCAGCTCTCTGGACAGGGAAGGTTCACCCCTCCACTTT
cdr3_aa: CASSSLDREGSPLHF
j_call: TRBJ1-6
d_call: TRBD1
clone_size: many
v_call: TRBV11-2

cdr3_nt: TGTGCCAGCAGCTTAGACAGGGGAGTTGCAACTAATGAAAAACTGTTTTTT
cdr3_aa: CASSLDRGVATNEKLFF
j_call: TRBJ1-4
d_call: TRBD1
clone_size: .
v_call: TRBV7-6

cdr3_nt: TGTGCCAGCAGCCGTACTAGCGGGGGGTCCACCGGGGAGCTGTTTTTT
cdr3_aa: CASSRTSGGSTGELFF
j_call: TRBJ2-2
d_call: TRBD2
clone_size: .
v_call: TRBV7-9

cdr3_nt: TGTGCCAGCAGGGGACTAGCGGCTCACAATGAGCAGTTCTTC
cdr3_aa: CASRGLAAHNEQFF
j_call: TRBJ2-1
d_call: TRBD2
clone_size: .
v_call: TRBV6-5

cdr3_nt: TGTGCCAGCAGCCAAGTAATGGGCGAGCAGTACTTC
cdr3_aa: CASSQVMGEQYF
j_call: TRBJ2-7
d_call: .
clone_size: many
v_call: TRBV3-1

cdr3_nt: TGTGCCAGCAGTTACTCAGGGGACAGGGGTTATCACGAGCAGTACTTC
cdr3_aa: CASSYSGDRGYHEQYF
j_call: TRBJ2-7
d_call: TRBD1
clone_size: .
v_call: TRBV6-6

cdr3_nt: TGTGCCAGCAGCGAACAGGACAGGAAGAATGAAAAACTGTTTTTT
cdr3_aa: CASSEQDRKNEKLFF
j_call: TRBJ1-4
d_call: TRBD1
clone_size: .
v_call: TRBV7-2

cdr3_nt: TGTGCCAGCAGCTCCCCCGTCGGGACGTCGGGCGCAACTAATGAAAAACTGTTTTTT
cdr3_aa: CASSSPVGTSGATNEKLFF
j_call: TRBJ1-4
d_call: .
clone_size: many
v_call: TRBV7-9

cdr3_nt: TGTGCCAGCAGGACTCGACGGGGGGGCCTCAGCTACGAGCAGTACTTC
cdr3_aa: CASRTRRGGLSYEQYF
j_call: TRBJ2-7
d_call: TRBD2
clone_size: .
v_call: TRBV5-6

cdr3_nt: TGCAGTGCTAGAGCCGGGACCTCCGAGCAGTTCTTC
cdr3_aa: CSARAGTSEQFF
j_call: TRBJ2-1
d_call: .
clone_size: .
v_call: TRBV20-1

cdr3_nt: TGTGCCAGCAGCGCCCAGGCGAAGGTCTCCTACAATGAGCAGTTCTTC
cdr3_aa: CASSAQAKVSYNEQFF
j_call: TRBJ2-1
d_call: .
clone_size: .
v_call: TRBV9

cdr3_nt: TGCGCCAGCAGCTTGGGAAAGGGATTGAACACTGAAGCTTTCTTT
cdr3_aa: CASSLGKGLNTEAFF
j_call: TRBJ1-1
d_call: .
clone_size: .
v_call: TRBV5-1

cdr3_nt: TGTGCCAGCAGTTATCCCAGGTACCGAAGCGATGAGCAGTTCTTC
cdr3_aa: CASSYPRYRSDEQFF
j_call: TRBJ2-1
d_call: .
clone_size: many
v_call: TRBV6-6

cdr3_nt: TGCAGCGTTGAAGATCCGGTCTCCTACGAGCAGTACTTC
cdr3_aa: CSVEDPVSYEQYF
j_call: TRBJ2-7
d_call: .
clone_size: few
v_call: TRBV29-1